Listed below are T cell receptor beta chains from one sample, sequenced in a study of beta chain features in type 1 diabetes. Measured with immunoSEQ multiplex PCR; TCRdb has only the in-frame clones, and not every one. The sample carries 250,000 or so clones, about 20% recorded once. The sample was naive CD4+ T cells from blood. All receptors derive from a woman aged 40 to 50 with type 1 diabetes. The CDR3 runs from the conserved cysteine through the conserved F or W. A D gene is named only where the DNA matches it firmly. Not all rows give a size; the values are once, few, many and, for expanded clones, a class.

V: TRBV7-9
length: 16
D: TRBD1
size: -
J: TRBJ2-7
CDR3: CASSSRRTGAPYEQYF
DNA: TGTGCCAGCAGCTCCCGCAGGACAGGGGCCCCCTACGAGCAGTACTTC

V: TRBV11-2
length: 13
D: -
size: -
J: TRBJ1-2
CDR3: CASSTPGPYGYTF
DNA: TGTGCCAGCAGCACCCCAGGGCCCTATGGCTACACCTTC

V: TRBV13
length: 15
D: TRBD1
size: -
J: TRBJ2-7
CDR3: CASSPGQGLAGEQYF
DNA: TGTGCCAGCAGCCCGGGACAGGGGTTAGCAGGCGAGCAGTACTTC

V: TRBV28
length: 16
D: -
size: -
J: TRBJ1-5
CDR3: CASSLSPGQGGQPQHF
DNA: TGTGCCAGCAGTTTATCTCCAGGGCAGGGAGGTCAGCCCCAGCATTTT

V: TRBV28
length: 14
D: -
size: -
J: TRBJ2-1
CDR3: CASTESGPHNEQFF
DNA: TGTGCCAGCACGGAGTCAGGGCCCCACAATGAGCAGTTCTTC

V: TRBV29-1
length: 13
D: TRBD2
size: few
J: TRBJ2-7
CDR3: CSVEGEGTYEQYF
DNA: TGCAGCGTTGAAGGGGAGGGAACCTACGAGCAGTACTTC

V: TRBV5-6
length: 14
D: -
size: -
J: TRBJ2-5
CDR3: CASSLTGIQETQYF
DNA: TGTGCCAGCAGCTTAACAGGGATCCAAGAGACCCAGTACTTC

V: TRBV5-1
length: 14
D: -
size: -
J: TRBJ1-1
CDR3: CASSLGTADTEAFF
DNA: TGCGCCAGCAGCTTGGGTACGGCGGACACTGAAGCTTTCTTT

V: TRBV7-2
length: 15
D: TRBD1
size: few
J: TRBJ1-2
CDR3: CASSPTGTGGYGYTF
DNA: TGTGCCAGCAGCCCAACCGGGACAGGGGGCTATGGCTACACCTTC

V: TRBV5-4
length: 15
D: TRBD2
size: -
J: TRBJ2-2
CDR3: CASSLRREGTGELFF
DNA: TGTGCCAGCTCCCTAAGGAGGGAGGGCACCGGGGAGCTGTTTTTT

V: TRBV5-1
length: 16
D: TRBD2
size: few
J: TRBJ2-3
CDR3: CASSLIGTSGTDTQYF
DNA: TGCGCCAGCAGCTTAATCGGGACTAGCGGCACAGATACGCAGTATTTT

V: TRBV27
length: 14
D: TRBD2
size: -
J: TRBJ2-7
CDR3: CASSLAGGSDEQYF
DNA: TGTGCCAGCAGTTTAGCGGGAGGAAGCGACGAGCAGTACTTC

V: TRBV7-9
length: 14
D: -
size: -
J: TRBJ2-7
CDR3: CASSPDTSAYEQYF
DNA: TGTGCCAGCAGTCCTGACACCTCAGCCTACGAGCAGTACTTC

V: TRBV19
length: 16
D: TRBD1
size: -
J: TRBJ2-5
CDR3: CASRRKTGAEQETQYF
DNA: TGTGCCAGTAGGCGCAAGACAGGGGCCGAGCAAGAGACCCAGTACTTC

V: TRBV10-3
length: 13
D: -
size: -
J: TRBJ1-2
CDR3: CAISGGQGYGYTF
DNA: TGTGCCATCAGTGGAGGACAAGGCTATGGCTACACCTTC

V: TRBV7-2
length: 14
D: TRBD1
size: -
J: TRBJ2-7
CDR3: CASSTGTGVYEQYF
DNA: TGTGCCAGCAGCACCGGGACAGGGGTCTACGAGCAGTACTTC

V: TRBV28
length: 14
D: TRBD1
size: few
J: TRBJ2-7
CDR3: CASSLRQGFNEQYF
DNA: TGTGCCAGCAGTTTAAGACAGGGGTTCAACGAGCAGTACTTC

V: TRBV6-5
length: 14
D: -
size: few
J: TRBJ1-1
CDR3: CASSYSAMNTEAFF
DNA: TGTGCCAGCAGTTACTCAGCAATGAACACTGAAGCTTTCTTT

V: TRBV29-1
length: 14
D: -
size: -
J: TRBJ2-7
CDR3: CSVVVAGARYEQYF
DNA: TGCAGCGTTGTTGTCGCGGGGGCACGGTACGAGCAGTACTTC

V: TRBV9
length: 14
D: TRBD1
size: few
J: TRBJ1-5
CDR3: CASSADRINQPQHF
DNA: TGTGCCAGCAGCGCGGACAGGATCAATCAGCCCCAGCATTTT

V: TRBV7-2
length: 13
D: -
size: -
J: TRBJ1-5
CDR3: CASSIQGDQPQHF
DNA: TGTGCCAGCAGCATACAGGGAGACCAGCCCCAGCATTTT

V: TRBV4-3
length: 15
D: TRBD2
size: -
J: TRBJ2-3
CDR3: CASSQGAGGTDTKYF
DNA: TGCGCCAGCAGCCAAGGGGCGGGGGGCACAGATACGAAGTATTTT